This entry features one TCR beta chain sequence. The data stem from a study of T-cell memory formation after mild COVID-19. The germline V gene has CDR1 SGDLS and CDR2 YYNGEE. The CDR3 covers 15 residues. Trimming took 0 bases from V and 1 from J, leaving 11 bases between them. TCR alpha and TCR beta cDNA libraries carrying sample barcodes and UMIs came from 5'RACE with constant-segment primers. MiXCR, run by TCRdb on the 5' RACE reads, gives a single entry per CDR3 protein. The sample carries about 560,000 distinct CDR3 sequences, about 20% recorded once. The gene calls are TRBV9 and TRBJ2-7, with D maybe TRBD2 (5 bases). Material for sequencing was PBMCs or a T cell subset sorted from them (not recorded which). This TCR came from an adult woman who had mild COVID-19 (a few samples of this study predate the infection). Cell type and time point are not known. CDR3 amino acids: CASSVDSGRSYEQYF. CDR3 nucleotides: TGTGCCAGCAGCGTAGACAGCGGTCGGTCCTACGAGCAGTACTTC.